The 26 T cell receptor beta chains reported below all come from one sample, sequenced in a study of long-term antiretroviral therapy in people with HIV. The assay used was immunoSEQ (version v3.0), run at survey level. Sequenced by immunoSEQ multiplex PCR; TCRdb stores in-frame clones only, minus some. Among about 27,000 clones listed, 65% to 85% were seen once. Sequenced here: unsorted PBMCs, sampled 3 years after starting antiretroviral therapy. The receptors originated from a man in his forties or fifties with HIV.

This clone was observed a handful of times. V and J are TRBV7-9 and TRBJ2-7; the D is unclear. This CDR3 is built from 13 residues. Trimming pared 7 bases from V and 0 bases from J, leaving 10 bases between. Germline loops: CDR1 SEHNR, CDR2 FQNEAQ (reference sequence). The CDR3: CASTPLNSYEQYF. The CDR3, as DNA: TGTGCCAGCACCCCTCTGAACTCCTACGAGCAGTACTTC.

V usage is TRBV9 and J usage is TRBJ2-7; 7 bases are a match to TRBD1. Germline-derived CDR1 and CDR2 are SGDLS and YYNGEE. The trim removed 3 bases at V and 6 bases at J, leaving 9 bases unmatched. There are 14 residues in the CDR3. The chain's CDR3 is CASSAPGQPSEQYF. CDR3 nucleotide sequence: TGTGCCAGCAGCGCGCCGGGACAGCCTTCCGAGCAGTACTTC.

This rearrangement joins TRBV30 to TRBJ2-6; TRBD1 aligns across 10 bases. The CDR3 sequence is 19 residues long. Germline CDR1 reads GTSNPN; CDR2 reads SVGIG (reference sequence). Trimming took 5 bases from V and 2 from J; bases not matched to a gene: 15. The CDR3 coding sequence is TGTGCCTGGTGGCTCTACCCCGGGACAGGGGAGGCTGGGGCCAACGTCCTGACTTTC. Translating gives CAWWLYPGTGEAGANVLTF.

The chain carries TRBV19 and TRBJ2-7; 10 bases fit TRBD2. With V trimmed by 2 bases and J by 0 bases, 1 base remained unmatched. CDR3 size: 15 residues. Germline-derived CDR1 and CDR2 are LNHDA and SQIVND (reference sequence). The CDR3 protein is CASSISSGSSYEQYF. In DNA form, the CDR3 reads TGTGCCAGTAGTATATCTAGCGGGAGCTCCTACGAGCAGTACTTC.

This chain connects TRBV30 to TRBJ2-7, with D perhaps matching TRBD1 (6 bases). V was clipped by 2 bases and J by 7 bases, with 12 bases between them. The CDR3 has 12 residues. The germline CDR1 and CDR2 sequences are GTSNPN and SVGIG (reference sequence). The CDR3: CAWSPHRDEQYF. The CDR3 DNA reads TGTGCCTGGAGTCCCCACAGGGATGAGCAGTACTTC. Looking up the rest from reference TRBV30 and TRBJ2-7 gives the full variable domain: SQTIHQWPATLVQPVGSPLSLECTVEGTSNPNLYWYRQAAGRGLQLLFYSVGIGQISSEVPQNLSASRPQDRQFILSSKKLLLSDSGFYLCAWSPHRDEQYFGPGTRLTVT.

The chain is built from TRBV15 and TRBJ2-5; 14 bases are a match to TRBD2. This CDR3 spans 18 amino acids. V trimming: 2 bases; J trimming: 1 base; junction bases outside the gene matches: 6. Germline V gene sequence: CDR1 LNHNV, CDR2 YYDKDF (reference sequence). This chain's CDR3 is CATSRRTSGGRIQETQYF. In DNA, the CDR3 is TGTGCCACCAGCAGAAGGACTAGCGGGGGGCGAATCCAAGAGACCCAGTACTTC.

The CDR3, as DNA: TGTGCCAGCAGCTCTAGGAGCTCCTACGAGCAGTACTTC. Translating gives CASSSRSSYEQYF. V and J are TRBV7-2 and TRBJ2-7, with D unclear. Germline CDR1 is SGHTA and CDR2 is FQGNSA. Between the trimmed V and J ends, which lost 4 bases and 0 bases, there was a span of 7 bases. The CDR3 length is 13 residues.

The rearrangement links TRBV2 to TRBJ1-5; D might be TRBD1 (5 bases). The CDR3 runs 13 residues. Germline V CDR1 and CDR2: SNHLY, FYNNEI. V gave up 8 bases and J gave up 4 bases, with 12 bases separating them. CDR3 sequence reads: CASRWTLNQPQHF. The CDR3 DNA reads as TGTGCCAGCCGTTGGACATTAAATCAGCCCCAGCATTTT.

The chain has TRBV5-5 and TRBJ2-7; D is undetermined. V gave up 2 bases and J gave up 7 bases, with 13 bases separating them. This CDR3 contains 13 residues. Germline V CDR1 and CDR2: SGHKS, YYEKEE (reference sequence). The CDR3 bases are TGTGCCAGCAGCTTCCCCAACGTGTGGGAGCAGTACTTC. Protein: CASSFPNVWEQYF.

V gene TRBV4-2 combines with J gene TRBJ2-6; D uncertain. This CDR3 is built from 12 residues. Trimming left V 5 bases short and J 6 bases short, with 5 bases between. The germline CDR1 and CDR2 sequences are LGHNA and YNFKEQ. In DNA, the CDR3 is TGTGCCAGCAGCGCGGCGGCCAACGTCCTGACTTTC. This sequence encodes CASSAAANVLTF.

The rearrangement joins TRBV7-6 to TRBJ2-7; tentatively, D is TRBD1 or TRBD2 (5 bases each). Trimming pared 11 bases from V and 5 bases from J, leaving 16 bases between. Germline V CDR1 and CDR2: SGHVS, FNYEAQ. This CDR3 is built from 12 residues. CDR3 protein: CAVGSVGHEQYF. The CDR3 DNA reads TGTGCCGTTGGTTCGGTGGGACACGAGCAGTACTTC.

CDR3 sequence: CASSGRGGSGEQYF. The CDR3 nucleotides are TGTGCCAGCTCTGGACGGGGCGGTTCGGGCGAGCAGTACTTC. V gene TRBV18 combines with J gene TRBJ2-7; the D gene could be TRBD1 or TRBD2 (5 bases each). V was trimmed by 6 bases and J by 6 bases, leaving 18 bases between them. Germline V gives CDR1 KGHSH, CDR2 LQKENI. CDR3 length: 14 amino acids.

This clone occurred a few times. The rearrangement joins TRBV7-8 to TRBJ2-7; 11 nucleotides align to TRBD1. Germline assignment: CDR1 SGHVS and CDR2 FQNEAQ. V trimming: 3 bases; J trimming: 4 bases; junction bases outside the gene matches: 5. The CDR3 covers 15 residues. As DNA, the CDR3 is TGTGCCAGCAGCTTCTCGGGACAGGGGGGGTACGAGCAGTACTTC. Encoded protein: CASSFSGQGGYEQYF.

This clone occurred a few times. The chain is built from TRBV19 and TRBJ1-1; maybe TRBD1 (6 bases). Trimming removed 5 bases at V and 6 bases at J, with 16 bases between. CDR3 length: 14 amino acids. The germline CDR1 and CDR2 sequences are LNHDA and SQIVND (reference sequence). For the CDR3, the DNA is TGTGCCAGTAGTTTCCAGGGGTATAACCCTGAAGCTTTCTTT. Its translation: CASSFQGYNPEAFF. Filled out from reference TRBV19 and TRBJ1-1, the complete variable domain reads DGGITQSPKYLFRKEGQNVTLSCEQNLNHDAMYWYRQDPGQGLRLIYYSQIVNDFQKGDIAEGYSVSREKKESFPLTVTSAQKNPTAFYLCASSFQGYNPEAFFGQGTRLTVV.

The chain has TRBV27 and TRBJ2-2; tentatively, D is TRBD2 (6 bases). CDR1 and CDR2 (germline): MNHEY, SMNVEV (reference sequence). Trimming removed 2 bases at V and 7 bases at J, with 8 bases between. CDR3 size: 13 residues. The CDR3 protein is CASSLKEGGELFF. Here the CDR3 DNA reads TGTGCCAGCAGTTTAAAGGAGGGCGGGGAGCTGTTTTTT.

The chain is built from TRBV5-6 and TRBJ2-7; D possibly corresponds to TRBD2 (5 bases). This CDR3 has 15 amino acids. Germline lookup yields CDR1 SGHDT and CDR2 YYEEEE. V was pared by 0 bases and J by 6 bases, with 16 bases between. The CDR3 DNA reads TGTGCCAGCAGCTTGGAGGCCGACCGGGAATCCGAGCAGTACTTC. It codes for CASSLEADRESEQYF.

This rearrangement joins TRBV19 to TRBJ1-2; a possible D gene is TRBD1 (5 bases). Trimming stripped 8 bases from V and 8 bases from J, with 21 bases between. The CDR3 sequence is 14 residues long. Germline CDR1 reads LNHDA; CDR2 reads SQIVND (reference sequence). CDR3 bases: TGTGCCAGTCTCCCGATGAGGGGATCGGGGGGCTACACCTTC. Translating gives CASLPMRGSGGYTF.

A few counts support this clone. This sequence joins TRBV2 and TRBJ1-1; D gene uncertain. This CDR3 has 13 residues. Trimming removed 7 bases from V and 2 bases from J, with 11 bases in between. Germline V gives CDR1 SNHLY, CDR2 FYNNEI. The CDR3 region has the DNA TGTGCCAGCAAGCCGGGAGCAAACACTGAAGCTTTCTTT. It specifies CASKPGANTEAFF.

The chain is built from TRBV28 and TRBJ1-5; D unclear. The ends were cut back, 3 bases at V and 0 bases at J, with 6 bases in the middle. The CDR3 has 14 amino acids. The germline CDR1 and CDR2 sequences are MDHEN and SYDVKM. Here the CDR3 DNA reads TGTGCCAGCAGTTTGGACGGTAGCAATCAGCCCCAGCATTTT. Its protein is CASSLDGSNQPQHF.

V usage is TRBV5-5 and J usage is TRBJ1-1; TRBD1 is a possible D gene (6 bases). Germline loops: CDR1 SGHKS, CDR2 YYEKEE (reference sequence). Trimming left V 4 bases short and J 0 bases short, with 16 bases between. The CDR3 runs to 16 residues. As DNA, the CDR3 is TGTGCCAGCAGCATCCTACCCGGGACAATGAACACTGAAGCTTTCTTT. Translating gives CASSILPGTMNTEAFF. The variable domain in full, with the rest retrieved from reference TRBV5-5 and TRBJ1-1, is DAGVTQSPTHLIKTRGQQVTLRCSPISGHKSVSWYQQVLGQGPQFIFQYYEKEERGRGNFPDRFSARQFPNYSSELNVNALLLGDSALYLCASSILPGTMNTEAFFGQGTRLTVV.

The chain uses TRBV28 and TRBJ1-1; D perhaps matches TRBD1 (5 bases). From germline, CDR1 is MDHEN and CDR2 SYDVKM. The CDR3 has 14 residues. Trimming removed 8 bases at V and 2 bases at J, with 15 bases between. The DNA of the CDR3 is TGTGCCAGCCGCGCGTTGACAGATAACACTGAAGCTTTCTTT. Protein product: CASRALTDNTEAFF.

This chain uses TRBV4-3 with TRBJ2-1, with 7 bases that match TRBD1. Losses at the gene ends were 4 bases for V and 1 base for J; bases not matched to a gene: 4. In germline, CDR1 is LGHNA, CDR2 YSLEER. This CDR3 has 15 amino acids. In nucleotides, the CDR3 is TGCGCCAGCAGCCCGACAGGGCCATCCTACAATGAGCAGTTCTTC. Protein sequence: CASSPTGPSYNEQFF.

The rearrangement joins TRBV4-3 to TRBJ2-2, with D possibly being TRBD1 (6 bases). The CDR3 extends over 15 amino acids. Germline assignment: CDR1 LGHNA and CDR2 YSLEER. With 0 bases removed from V and 4 bases from J, the gap between germline ends came to 9 bases. CDR3 nucleotide sequence: TGCGCCAGCAGCCAAGATACAGGGCCCACCGGGGAGCTGTTTTTT. As protein: CASSQDTGPTGELFF.

The V gene is TRBV5-1, the J gene TRBJ2-1, with 7 nucleotides matching TRBD2. The CDR3 covers 14 residues. Germline V gene sequence: CDR1 SGHRS, CDR2 YFSETQ. V trimming: 0 bases; J trimming: 4 bases; junction bases outside the gene matches: 1. Here the CDR3 reads CASSLGGGYNEQFF. CDR3 coding DNA: TGCGCCAGCAGCTTGGGGGGGGGTTACAATGAGCAGTTCTTC.

The chain uses TRBV29-1 and TRBJ1-1, with D unclear. The CDR3 has 12 amino acids. Trimming took off 7 bases at V and 1 base at J, with 10 bases between the two ends. From germline, CDR1 is SQVTM and CDR2 ANQGSEA. CDR3 protein: CSGDGPNTEAFF. For the CDR3, the DNA is TGCAGCGGAGATGGACCGAACACTGAAGCTTTCTTT.

The chain recombines TRBV19 with TRBJ2-7; D is undetermined. Trimming stripped 3 bases from V and 2 bases from J, with 8 bases between. The CDR3 spans 13 residues. Looked up from germline, CDR1 is LNHDA and CDR2 is SQIVND (reference sequence). CDR3 nucleotide sequence: TGTGCCAGTAGTATTGGCAGCACCTACGAGCAGTACTTC. It encodes CASSIGSTYEQYF.